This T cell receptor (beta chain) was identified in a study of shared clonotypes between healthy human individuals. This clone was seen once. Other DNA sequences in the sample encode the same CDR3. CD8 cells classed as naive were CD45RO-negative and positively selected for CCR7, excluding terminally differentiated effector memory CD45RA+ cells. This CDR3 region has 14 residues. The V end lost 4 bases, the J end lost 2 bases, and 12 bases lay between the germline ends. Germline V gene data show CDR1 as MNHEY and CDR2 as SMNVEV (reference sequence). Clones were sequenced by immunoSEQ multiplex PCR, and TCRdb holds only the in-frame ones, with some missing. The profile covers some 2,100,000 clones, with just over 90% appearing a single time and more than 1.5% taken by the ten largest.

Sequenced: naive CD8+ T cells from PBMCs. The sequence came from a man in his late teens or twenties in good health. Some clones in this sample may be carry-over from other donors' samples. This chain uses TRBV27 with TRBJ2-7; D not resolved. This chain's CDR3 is CASSSRTSPYEQYF. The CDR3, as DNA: TGTGCCAGCAGTTCCCGTACGAGCCCCTACGAGCAGTACTTC.